The 5 T cell receptor beta chains given below trace back to one sample, sequenced in a study of blood T cell repertoires in COVID-19. TCRdb keeps only in-frame clones here, not all; method: immunoSEQ multiplex PCR. There are 100,000 to 130,000 clones in the sample; about four fifths occur only once, and more than 3.5% lies in the top ten. Sequenced sample: peripheral blood. The receptors come from an older woman with acute or convalescent COVID-19.

This clone appeared a few times. V gene TRBV12-3 or TRBV12-4 combines with J gene TRBJ2-1; 8 bases fit TRBD1. Unmatched junction bases numbered 5, after V lost 5 bases and J lost 11 bases. The length of the CDR3 is 12 residues. DNA of the CDR3: TGTGCCAGCAGTCCGCGGACAGGGAAGCAGTTCTTC. Amino acids: CASSPRTGKQFF.

V gene TRBV5-6 combines with J gene TRBJ2-2; 9 nucleotides align to TRBD2. CDR1 SGHDT and CDR2 YYEEEE come from the germline V gene. The CDR3 contains 16 residues. Germline trimming cut 2 bases from V and 7 bases from J; bases unmatched to any gene: 9. The CDR3 is CASSFPVAGEGGELFF. Here the CDR3 DNA reads TGTGCCAGCAGCTTCCCGGTAGCGGGAGAAGGCGGGGAGCTGTTTTTT.

The gene calls are TRBV30 and TRBJ1-1; tentative D call: TRBD1 (5 bases). V shed 4 bases and J shed 0 bases, with 15 bases lying between them. Germline V gene lookup returns CDR1 GTSNPN and CDR2 SVGIG (reference sequence). CDR3 length: 15 amino acids. The CDR3 reads CAWKDWTSMNTEAFF. The CDR3 nucleotides read TGTGCCTGGAAAGACTGGACAAGCATGAACACTGAAGCTTTCTTT.

The V call is TRBV11-2, the J call TRBJ1-4; 7 nucleotides agree with TRBD1. The germline gives CDR1 SGHAT, CDR2 FQNNGV. The CDR3 loop spans 15 amino acids. Trimming removed 1 base from V and 6 bases from J; junction bases left unmatched: 5. In DNA form, the CDR3 reads TGTGCCAGCAGCTTAGTCCACAGGGGAGATGAAAAACTGTTTTTT. Its protein is CASSLVHRGDEKLFF.

The chain recombines TRBV29-1 with TRBJ1-2, with 9 bases lining up with TRBD1. This CDR3 region has 16 residues. V lost 5 bases, J lost 7 bases, and 17 bases stayed unmatched. CDR1 and CDR2 (germline): SQVTM, ANQGSEA. The CDR3 loop reads CSVSPGQGSIDGGYTF. CDR3 nucleotides: TGCAGCGTTTCTCCGGGACAGGGATCAATTGATGGTGGCTACACCTTC.